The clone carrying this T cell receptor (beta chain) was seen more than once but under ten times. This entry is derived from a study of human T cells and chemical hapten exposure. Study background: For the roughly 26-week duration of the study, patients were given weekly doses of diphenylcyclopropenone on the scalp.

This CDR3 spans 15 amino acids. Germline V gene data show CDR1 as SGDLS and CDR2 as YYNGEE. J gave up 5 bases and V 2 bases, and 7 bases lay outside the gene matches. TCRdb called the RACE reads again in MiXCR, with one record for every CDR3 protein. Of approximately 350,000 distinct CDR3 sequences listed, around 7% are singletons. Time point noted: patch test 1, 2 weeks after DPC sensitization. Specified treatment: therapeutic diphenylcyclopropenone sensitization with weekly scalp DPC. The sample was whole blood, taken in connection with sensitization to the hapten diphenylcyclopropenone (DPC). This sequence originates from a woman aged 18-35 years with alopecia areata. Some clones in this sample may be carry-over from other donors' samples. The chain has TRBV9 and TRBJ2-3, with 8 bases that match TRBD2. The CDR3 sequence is CASSVLAGSLDTQYF. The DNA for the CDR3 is TGTGCCAGCAGCGTTTTAGCGGGGAGCTTAGATACGCAGTATTTT.